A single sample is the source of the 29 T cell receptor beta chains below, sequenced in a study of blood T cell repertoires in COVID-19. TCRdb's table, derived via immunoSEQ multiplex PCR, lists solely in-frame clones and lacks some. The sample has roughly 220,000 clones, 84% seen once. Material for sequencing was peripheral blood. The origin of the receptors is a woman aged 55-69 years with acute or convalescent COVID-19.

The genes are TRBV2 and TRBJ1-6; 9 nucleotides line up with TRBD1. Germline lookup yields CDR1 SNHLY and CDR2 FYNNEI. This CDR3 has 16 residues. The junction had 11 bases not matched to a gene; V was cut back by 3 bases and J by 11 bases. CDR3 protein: CASSDRGTGREAPLHF. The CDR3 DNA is TGTGCCAGCAGTGACCGGGGGACAGGGAGAGAGGCACCCCTCCACTTT.

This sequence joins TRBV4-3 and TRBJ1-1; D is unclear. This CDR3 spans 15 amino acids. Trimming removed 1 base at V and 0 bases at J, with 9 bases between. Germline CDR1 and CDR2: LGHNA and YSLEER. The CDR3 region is CASSQGLILNTEAFF. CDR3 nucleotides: TGCGCCAGCAGCCAAGGACTGATCCTGAACACTGAAGCTTTCTTT.

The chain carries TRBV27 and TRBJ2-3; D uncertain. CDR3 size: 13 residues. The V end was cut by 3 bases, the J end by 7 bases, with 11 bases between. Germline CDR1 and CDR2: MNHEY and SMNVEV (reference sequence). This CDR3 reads CASSFGLLHTQYF. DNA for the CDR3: TGTGCCAGCAGTTTCGGTTTGTTACATACGCAGTATTTT.

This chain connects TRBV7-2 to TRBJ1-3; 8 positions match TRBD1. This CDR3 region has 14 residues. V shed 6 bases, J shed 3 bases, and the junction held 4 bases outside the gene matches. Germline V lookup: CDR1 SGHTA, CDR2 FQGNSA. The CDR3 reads CASSPGQGGNTIYF. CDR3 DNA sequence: TGTGCCAGCAGTCCCGGACAGGGTGGAAACACCATATATTTT.

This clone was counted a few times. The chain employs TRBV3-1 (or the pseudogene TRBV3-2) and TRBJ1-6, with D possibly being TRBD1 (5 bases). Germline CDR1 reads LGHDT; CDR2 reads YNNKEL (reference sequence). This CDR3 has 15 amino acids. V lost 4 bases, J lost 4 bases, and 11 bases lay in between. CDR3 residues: CASSPKPGYNSPLHF. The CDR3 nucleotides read TGTGCCAGCAGCCCAAAACCAGGGTATAATTCACCCCTCCACTTT.

The CDR3 DNA follows: TGTGCCAGCAGTTCCACGGCAGGATCGCAGCCCCAGCATTTT. Translation gives CASSSTAGSQPQHF. J is TRBJ1-5 and V is TRBV6-5; D gene ambiguous. CDR1 and CDR2 from the germline V gene are MNHEY and SVGAGI. V lost 4 bases, J lost 7 bases, and 14 bases lay in between. The CDR3 totals 14 residues.

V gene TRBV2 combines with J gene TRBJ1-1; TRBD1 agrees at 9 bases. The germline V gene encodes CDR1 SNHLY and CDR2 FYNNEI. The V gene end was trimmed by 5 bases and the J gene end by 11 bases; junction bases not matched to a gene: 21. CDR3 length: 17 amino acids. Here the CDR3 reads CASSLERMGQGFLRAFF. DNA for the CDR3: TGTGCCAGCAGTCTCGAGCGGATGGGACAGGGTTTTTTGAGGGCTTTCTTT.

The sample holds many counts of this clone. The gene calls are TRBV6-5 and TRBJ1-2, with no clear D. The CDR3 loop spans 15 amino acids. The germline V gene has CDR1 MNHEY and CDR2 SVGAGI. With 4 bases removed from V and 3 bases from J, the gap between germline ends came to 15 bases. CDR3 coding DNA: TGTGCCAGCAGTTCCGGGAGCCCGCTCCACTATGGCTACACCTTC. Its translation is CASSSGSPLHYGYTF.

The CDR3: CASSEQGSNQPQHF. In DNA form, the CDR3 reads TGTGCCAGCAGTGAGCAGGGGAGTAATCAGCCCCAGCATTTT. The chain links TRBV2 to TRBJ1-5, with TRBD1 as a possible D gene (6 bases). In germline, CDR1 is SNHLY, CDR2 FYNNEI. V lost 3 bases, J lost 4 bases, and 10 bases lay in between. The CDR3 loop spans 14 amino acids.

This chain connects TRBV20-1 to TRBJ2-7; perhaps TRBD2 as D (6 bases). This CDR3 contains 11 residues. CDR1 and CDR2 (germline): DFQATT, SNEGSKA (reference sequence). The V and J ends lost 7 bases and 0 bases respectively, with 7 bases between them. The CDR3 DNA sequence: TGCAGTGTGGGGGGCTCCTACGAGCAGTACTTC. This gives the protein CSVGGSYEQYF.

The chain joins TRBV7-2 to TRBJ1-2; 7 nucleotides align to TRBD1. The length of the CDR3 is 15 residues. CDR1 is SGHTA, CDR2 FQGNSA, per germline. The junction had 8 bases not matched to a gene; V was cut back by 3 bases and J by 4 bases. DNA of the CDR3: TGTGCCAGCAGCTTTAACTGGGACAGACTCTATGGCTACACCTTC. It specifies CASSFNWDRLYGYTF.

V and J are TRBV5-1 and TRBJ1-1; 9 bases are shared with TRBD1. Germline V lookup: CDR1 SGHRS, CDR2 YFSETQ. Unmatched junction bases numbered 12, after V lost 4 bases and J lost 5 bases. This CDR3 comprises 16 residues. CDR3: CASSEGQGGIGTEAFF. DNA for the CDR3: TGCGCCAGCAGCGAGGGACAGGGTGGAATTGGGACTGAAGCTTTCTTT.

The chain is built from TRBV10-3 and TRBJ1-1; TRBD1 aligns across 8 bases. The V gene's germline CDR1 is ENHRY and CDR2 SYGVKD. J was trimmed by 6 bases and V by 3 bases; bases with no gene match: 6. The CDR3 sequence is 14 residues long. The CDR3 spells CAISDRQGAPEAFF. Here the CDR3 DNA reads TGTGCCATCAGTGATAGGCAGGGGGCCCCTGAAGCTTTCTTT.

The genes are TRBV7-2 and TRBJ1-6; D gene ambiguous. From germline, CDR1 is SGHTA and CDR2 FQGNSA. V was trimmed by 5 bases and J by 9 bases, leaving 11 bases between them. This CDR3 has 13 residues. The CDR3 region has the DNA TGTGCCAGCAGCCTACAGTCGACTTCACCCCTCCACTTT. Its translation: CASSLQSTSPLHF. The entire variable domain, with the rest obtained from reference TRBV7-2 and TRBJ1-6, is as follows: GAGVSQSPSNKVTEKGKDVELRCDPISGHTALYWYRQSLGQGLEFLIYFQGNSAPDKSGLPSDRFSAERTGGSVSTLTIQRTQQEDSAVYLCASSLQSTSPLHFGNGTRLTVT.

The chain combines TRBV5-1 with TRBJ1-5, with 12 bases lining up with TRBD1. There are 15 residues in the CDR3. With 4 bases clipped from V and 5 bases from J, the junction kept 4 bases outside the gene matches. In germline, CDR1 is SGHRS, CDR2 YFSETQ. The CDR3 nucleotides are TGCGCCAGCAGCCGCGGGACAGGGGGCTATCAGCCCCAGCATTTT. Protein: CASSRGTGGYQPQHF. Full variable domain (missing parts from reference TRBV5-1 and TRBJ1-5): KAGVTQTPRYLIKTRGQQVTLSCSPISGHRSVSWYQQTPGQGLQFLFEYFSETQRNKGNFPGRFSGRQFSNSRSEMNVSTLELGDSALYLCASSRGTGGYQPQHFGDGTRLSIL.

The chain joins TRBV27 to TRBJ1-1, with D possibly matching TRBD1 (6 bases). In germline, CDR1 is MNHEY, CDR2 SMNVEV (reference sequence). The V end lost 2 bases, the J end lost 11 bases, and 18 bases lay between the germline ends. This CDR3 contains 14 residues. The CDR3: CASSLGGGLRWAFF. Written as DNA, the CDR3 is TGTGCCAGCAGTTTAGGCGGGGGGCTGCGTTGGGCTTTCTTT.

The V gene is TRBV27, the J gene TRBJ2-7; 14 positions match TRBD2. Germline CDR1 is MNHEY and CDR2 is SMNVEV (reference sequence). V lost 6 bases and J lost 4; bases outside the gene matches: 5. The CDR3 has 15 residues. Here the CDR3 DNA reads TGTGCCAGCAGAGGACTAGCGGGGGGAGTATACGAGCAGTACTTC. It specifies CASRGLAGGVYEQYF.

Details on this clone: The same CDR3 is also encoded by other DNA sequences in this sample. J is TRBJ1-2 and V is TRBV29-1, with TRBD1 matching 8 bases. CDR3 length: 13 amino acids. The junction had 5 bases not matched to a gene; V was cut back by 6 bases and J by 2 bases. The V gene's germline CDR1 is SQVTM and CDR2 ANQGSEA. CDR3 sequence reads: CSVGQEANYGYTF. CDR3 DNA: TGCAGCGTGGGACAGGAAGCGAACTATGGCTACACCTTC.

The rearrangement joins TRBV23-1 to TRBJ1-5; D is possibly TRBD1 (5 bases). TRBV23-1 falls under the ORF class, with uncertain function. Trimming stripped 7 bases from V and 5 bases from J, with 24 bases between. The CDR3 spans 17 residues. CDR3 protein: CASKLGPRIQGHQPQHF. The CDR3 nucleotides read TGCGCCAGCAAATTGGGGCCACGCATCCAAGGGCATCAGCCCCAGCATTTT.

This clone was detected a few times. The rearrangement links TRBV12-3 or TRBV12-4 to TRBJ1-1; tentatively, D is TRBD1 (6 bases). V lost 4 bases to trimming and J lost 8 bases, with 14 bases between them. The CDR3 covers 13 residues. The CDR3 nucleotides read TGTGCCAGCAGTTGGAAACCAGGGGCCGAAGCTTTCTTT. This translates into CASSWKPGAEAFF.

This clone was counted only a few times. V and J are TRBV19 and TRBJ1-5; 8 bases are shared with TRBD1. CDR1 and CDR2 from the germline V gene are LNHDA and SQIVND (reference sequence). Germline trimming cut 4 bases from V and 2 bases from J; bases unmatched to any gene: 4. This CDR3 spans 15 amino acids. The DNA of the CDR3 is TGTGCCAGTAGTAGTCAGGGGGCCGGCAATCAGCCCCAGCATTTT. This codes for CASSSQGAGNQPQHF.

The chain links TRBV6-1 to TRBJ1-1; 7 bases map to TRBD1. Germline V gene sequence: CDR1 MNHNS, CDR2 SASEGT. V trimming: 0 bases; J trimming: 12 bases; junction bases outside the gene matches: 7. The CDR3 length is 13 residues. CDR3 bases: TGTGCCAGCAGTGAAGCGAAGGGGGCGCGGACTTTCTTT. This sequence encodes CASSEAKGARTFF.

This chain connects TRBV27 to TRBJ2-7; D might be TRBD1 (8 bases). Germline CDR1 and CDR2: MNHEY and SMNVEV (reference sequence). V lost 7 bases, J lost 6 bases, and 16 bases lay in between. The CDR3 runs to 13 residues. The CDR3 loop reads CASTRNRGGEQYF. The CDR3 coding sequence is TGTGCCAGCACCCGAAACAGGGGGGGCGAGCAGTACTTC.

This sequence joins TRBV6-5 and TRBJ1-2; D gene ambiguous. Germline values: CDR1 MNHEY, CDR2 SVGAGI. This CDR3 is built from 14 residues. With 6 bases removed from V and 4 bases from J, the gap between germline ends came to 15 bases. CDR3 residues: CASRTGNSVYGYTF. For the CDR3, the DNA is TGTGCCAGCAGGACCGGGAATTCGGTCTATGGCTACACCTTC.

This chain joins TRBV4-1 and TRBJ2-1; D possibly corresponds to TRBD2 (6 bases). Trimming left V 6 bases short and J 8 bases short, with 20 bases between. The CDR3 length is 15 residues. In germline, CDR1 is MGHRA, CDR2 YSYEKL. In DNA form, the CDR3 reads TGCGCCAGCAGATGGCTGGGGGGAAATCAAGATGAGCAGTTCTTC. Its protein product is CASRWLGGNQDEQFF.

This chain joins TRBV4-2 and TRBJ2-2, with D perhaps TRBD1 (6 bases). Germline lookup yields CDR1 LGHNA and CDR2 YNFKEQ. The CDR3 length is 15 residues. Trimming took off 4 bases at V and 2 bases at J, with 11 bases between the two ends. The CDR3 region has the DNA TGTGCCAGCAGCCGAGGACAGACAAACACCGGGGAGCTGTTTTTT. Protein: CASSRGQTNTGELFF.

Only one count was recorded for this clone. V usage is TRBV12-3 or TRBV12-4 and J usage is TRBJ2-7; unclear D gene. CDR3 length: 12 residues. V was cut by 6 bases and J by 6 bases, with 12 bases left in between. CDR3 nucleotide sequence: TGTGCCAGCAGCCTAATAGATGGCGAGCAGTACTTC. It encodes CASSLIDGEQYF.

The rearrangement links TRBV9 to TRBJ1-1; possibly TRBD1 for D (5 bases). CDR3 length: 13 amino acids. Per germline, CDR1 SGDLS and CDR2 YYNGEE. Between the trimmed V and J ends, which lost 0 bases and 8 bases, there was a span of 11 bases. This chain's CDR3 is CASSVEAGPEAFF. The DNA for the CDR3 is TGTGCCAGCAGCGTAGAAGCAGGGCCGGAAGCTTTCTTT.

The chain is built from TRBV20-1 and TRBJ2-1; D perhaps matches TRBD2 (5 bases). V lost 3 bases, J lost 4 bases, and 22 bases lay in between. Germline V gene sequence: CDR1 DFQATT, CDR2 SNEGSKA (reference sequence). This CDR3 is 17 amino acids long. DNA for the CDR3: TGCAGTGCTAGTTCGGTGGCCTTGAGCGGTTCTTACAATGAGCAGTTCTTC. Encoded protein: CSASSVALSGSYNEQFF.